The clone carrying this T cell receptor beta chain was counted many times. The antigen is undetermined. These data are taken from a study of T cells after posttransplantation cyclophosphamide. Study results and limitations: TRB overlap between skin or GI tissue T cells and blood was limited.

The germline V gene has CDR1 SGHRS and CDR2 YFSETQ. The CDR3 is made up of 15 amino acids. Unmatched junction bases numbered 2, after V lost 0 bases and J lost 1 base. Only in-frame clones appear in the TCRdb table, and some are missing; sequencing was by immunoSEQ multiplex PCR. The sample has 35,000 to 40,000 clones, none seen only once. The receptor comes from a man aged 45-60 years in good health, CMV-negative, and a related stem cell transplant donor. The sequenced sample consisted of PBMCs. The J gene is TRBJ1-1, the V gene TRBV5-1; 8 nucleotides match TRBD1. Here the CDR3 DNA reads TGCGCCAGCAGCTTGGGGCAGGGGGCGAACACTGAAGCTTTCTTT. Its protein product is CASSLGQGANTEAFF. Looking up the rest from reference TRBV5-1 and TRBJ1-1 gives the full variable domain: KAGVTQTPRYLIKTRGQQVTLSCSPISGHRSVSWYQQTPGQGLQFLFEYFSETQRNKGNFPGRFSGRQFSNSRSEMNVSTLELGDSALYLCASSLGQGANTEAFFGQGTRLTVV.